The 28 T cell receptor beta chains below were found in one sample sequenced in a study of identical twins. From the 5' RACE reads, TCRdb called clonotypes with MiXCR, one entry per CDR3 protein. The table records 350,000 to 600,000 distinct CDR3 sequences, 14% of them present only once. This sample also appeared in a second study, on yellow fever vaccine responses in identical twins.

Input material: CD4+ T cells sorted from blood. The source is a woman between 18 and 29 years old in good health.

The chain links TRBV6-4 to TRBJ2-1; maybe TRBD2 (6 bases). The ends were cut back, 3 bases at V and 6 bases at J, with 9 bases in the middle. The CDR3 length is 13 residues. Germline V lookup: CDR1 MRHNA, CDR2 SNTAGT. The CDR3 nucleotides are TGTGCCAGCAGTGAGACTAGTTTCAATGAGCAGTTCTTC. Residues: CASSETSFNEQFF.

The rearrangement joins TRBV7-2 to TRBJ2-1; maybe TRBD1 (6 bases). V lost 3 bases and J 10 bases, leaving 13 bases between the germline ends. Germline lookup yields CDR1 SGHTA and CDR2 FQGNSA. CDR3 length: 13 amino acids. The CDR3, as DNA: TGTGCCAGCAGCTTGAGTCCGAGGGGGGAGCAGTTCTTC. This encodes CASSLSPRGEQFF.

This clonotype has a handful of counts. The rearrangement joins TRBV24-1 to TRBJ2-1, with 7 bases identical to TRBD2. The CDR3 sequence is 16 residues long. CDR1 KGHDR and CDR2 SFDVKD come from the germline V gene. The V segment lost 4 bases and the J segment 7 bases; nucleotides outside the gene matches: 12. The CDR3 DNA follows: TGTGCCACCAGTGACCCGGGGAGGGTCGGGAGGAATGAGCAGTTCTTC. Its protein is CATSDPGRVGRNEQFF.

The chain couples TRBV6-5 to TRBJ2-5; D is ambiguous. The germline gives CDR1 MNHEY, CDR2 SVGAGI. The CDR3 runs to 14 residues. V shed 4 bases and J shed 5 bases, with 14 bases lying between them. Here the CDR3 reads CASSFSDIGETQYF. In DNA form, the CDR3 reads TGTGCCAGCAGTTTCTCAGACATTGGGGAGACCCAGTACTTC.

This clonotype was seen a few times. The chain links TRBV20-1 to TRBJ2-5; D is undetermined. The V gene's germline CDR1 is DFQATT and CDR2 SNEGSKA (reference sequence). CDR3 length: 14 amino acids. Trimming removed 0 bases from V and 4 bases from J, with 12 bases in between. The chain's CDR3 is CSARDPFGLETQYF. CDR3 DNA sequence: TGCAGTGCTAGAGATCCCTTTGGGTTAGAGACCCAGTACTTC.

There are a few counts of this clonotype. This chain links TRBV18 with TRBJ1-2; D not resolved. The germline V gene has CDR1 KGHSH and CDR2 LQKENI. The CDR3 covers 16 residues. The V end lost 5 bases, the J end lost 4 bases, and 20 bases lay between the germline ends. DNA of the CDR3: TGTGCCAGCTCAGCAGAAGGAGCGCGGCTCGGCTATGGCTACACCTTC. This gives the protein CASSAEGARLGYGYTF.

This clonotype was counted at least ten times. This chain links TRBV20-1 with TRBJ2-2; 8 bases align to TRBD2. Trimming at V came to 6 bases and at J to 1 base, leaving 7 bases not matched to a gene. The CDR3 sequence is 15 residues long. The germline CDR1 and CDR2 sequences are DFQATT and SNEGSKA (reference sequence). The CDR3 reads CSAVESGRNTGELFF. CDR3 in DNA: TGCAGTGCCGTAGAGAGCGGGAGGAACACCGGGGAGCTGTTTTTT.

In this sample, this clonotype turned up many times. The gene calls are TRBV4-1 and TRBJ2-7; 11 bases align to TRBD2. The CDR3 is 16 amino acids. CDR1 and CDR2 (germline): MGHRA, YSYEKL. J lost 4 bases, V lost 3 bases, and 8 bases had no gene match. CDR3 sequence: CASSQTTSGSLYEQYF. DNA for the CDR3: TGCGCCAGCAGCCAGACAACTAGCGGGAGTTTGTACGAGCAGTACTTC.

This clonotype appeared a few times. The rearrangement links TRBV10-3 to TRBJ2-1, with 10 bases that match TRBD2. V gave up 6 bases and J gave up 7 bases; unmatched junction bases: 3. The germline CDR1 and CDR2 sequences are ENHRY and SYGVKD. The CDR3 spans 13 residues. CDR3 nucleotide sequence: TGTGCCATCAGGGTGACTAGCGGGAATGAGCAGTTCTTC. This encodes CAIRVTSGNEQFF.

Many counts were recorded for this clonotype. V gene TRBV10-3 combines with J gene TRBJ2-7; 7 bases line up with TRBD1. The CDR3 runs to 12 residues. The germline gives CDR1 ENHRY, CDR2 SYGVKD. V dropped 6 bases and J dropped 3; count of bases not matched to a gene: 2. The CDR3 here is CAISRDSYEQYF. CDR3 in DNA: TGTGCCATCAGCCGGGACAGCTACGAGCAGTACTTC.

The chain is built from TRBV4-3 and TRBJ1-6; TRBD1 might be the D (5 bases). From germline, CDR1 is LGHNA and CDR2 YSLEER. The V end was cut by 0 bases, the J end by 0 bases, with 9 bases between. CDR3 length equals 17 residues. The CDR3 DNA reads as TGCGCCAGCAGCCAAGATGGGGGGAGCTCCTATAATTCACCCCTCCACTTT. It yields the protein CASSQDGGSSYNSPLHF.

V usage is TRBV6-1 and J usage is TRBJ2-1, with a possible D match to TRBD1 (6 bases). This CDR3 contains 14 residues. The germline gives CDR1 MNHNS, CDR2 SASEGT. Trimming removed 7 bases from V and 0 bases from J, with 10 bases in between. CDR3 bases: TGTGCCAGCAAGCAGGGGAGCTCCTACAATGAGCAGTTCTTC. This sequence encodes CASKQGSSYNEQFF.

The rearrangement joins TRBV24-1 to TRBJ2-7; unclear D gene. V was pared by 6 bases and J by 0 bases, with 8 bases between. This CDR3 is built from 13 residues. Germline V gene lookup returns CDR1 KGHDR and CDR2 SFDVKD. The CDR3 loop reads CATSTRSSYEQYF. In DNA form, the CDR3 reads TGTGCCACCAGTACCCGGAGCTCCTACGAGCAGTACTTC.

This clonotype was seen only a few times. Given the absence of the conserved phenylalanine or tryptophan at the CDR3 end, a read error is likely. No DNA is shown, since the ends of the CDR3 on it are uncertain; the CDR3 is the one TCRdb lists. The chain joins TRBV27 to TRBJ2-7; the D call of TRBD1 is as the table states it, not checked on the DNA. The CDR3 is 13 residues long, counting both termini. The V gene's germline CDR1 is MNHEY and CDR2 SMNVEV (reference sequence). CDR3 region: CASSLRLGANPLL.

V is TRBV6-2 or TRBV6-3 and J is TRBJ1-1; D possibly corresponds to TRBD1 (5 bases). Trimming left V 8 bases short and J 0 bases short, with 19 bases between. Germline lookup yields CDR1 MNHEY and CDR2 SVGEGT. This CDR3 comprises 16 residues. In nucleotides, the CDR3 is TGTGCCAGCCGGGGCCAAAGACAAGGGGTGAACACTGAAGCTTTCTTT. Amino acids: CASRGQRQGVNTEAFF.

This clonotype was detected many times. The V call is TRBV12-3 or TRBV12-4, the J call TRBJ1-5; D gene unclear. The V end lost 0 bases, the J end lost 7 bases, and 7 bases lay between the germline ends. The CDR3 totals 13 residues. The CDR3 reads CASSLARGQPQHF. The DNA of the CDR3 is TGTGCCAGCAGTTTAGCGCGGGGACAGCCCCAGCATTTT.

J is TRBJ2-7 and V is TRBV10-2; D is tentatively TRBD1 or TRBD2 (5 bases each). V was clipped by 6 bases and J by 1 base, with 13 bases between them. There are 14 residues in the CDR3. From germline, CDR1 is WSHSY and CDR2 SAAADI. DNA of the CDR3: TGCGCCAGCAGGAGGGGAGTTGAGTCCTACGAGCAGTACTTC. Its protein product is CASRRGVESYEQYF.

The chain joins TRBV7-2 to TRBJ2-1; no clear D. The length of the CDR3 is 12 residues. The V gene's germline CDR1 is SGHTA and CDR2 FQGNSA. Trimming removed 5 bases from V and 10 bases from J, with 12 bases in between. The CDR3 coding sequence is TGTGCCAGCAGCGCCCCTCTTGGGGAGCAGTTCTTC. Its translation is CASSAPLGEQFF.

A few counts support this clonotype. The chain uses TRBV5-1 and TRBJ2-5; tentatively, D is TRBD1 (6 bases). The CDR3 extends over 15 amino acids. Germline lookup yields CDR1 SGHRS and CDR2 YFSETQ. V gave up 4 bases and J gave up 5 bases, with 18 bases separating them. For the CDR3, the DNA is TGCGCCAGCAGCGTGAACAGGGCCCGAGGGGAGACCCAGTACTTC. It specifies CASSVNRARGETQYF.

There are a few counts of this clonotype. The genes are TRBV30 and TRBJ1-1; no definite D call. The V gene lost 5 bases and the J gene lost 1 base, with 11 bases spanning the gap. Looked up from germline, CDR1 is GTSNPN and CDR2 is SVGIG (reference sequence). The CDR3 runs to 13 residues. Written as DNA, the CDR3 is TGTGCCTGGTCGCAGTTTAAGAACACTGAAGCTTTCTTT. Translation: CAWSQFKNTEAFF. The whole variable domain, remainder taken from reference TRBV30 and TRBJ1-1, is SQTIHQWPATLVQPVGSPLSLECTVEGTSNPNLYWYRQAAGRGLQLLFYSVGIGQISSEVPQNLSASRPQDRQFILSSKKLLLSDSGFYLCAWSQFKNTEAFFGQGTRLTVV.

This rearrangement joins TRBV10-3 to TRBJ2-7; 12 nucleotides agree with TRBD2. Germline CDR1 reads ENHRY; CDR2 reads SYGVKD. Trimming at V came to 6 bases and at J to 3 bases, leaving 3 bases not matched to a gene. The CDR3 is 14 amino acids. The CDR3 DNA is TGTGCCATCAGCAGACTAGCGGGAGACTACGAGCAGTACTTC. Translating it yields CAISRLAGDYEQYF.

The J gene is TRBJ2-5, the V gene TRBV18; maybe TRBD2 (5 bases). Trimming took 2 bases from V and 4 from J, leaving 8 bases between them. Germline V lookup: CDR1 KGHSH, CDR2 LQKENI. The CDR3 loop spans 13 amino acids. In DNA, the CDR3 is TGTGCCAGCTCACCAGGGGAGCGAGAGACCCAGTACTTC. The encoded protein is CASSPGERETQYF.

The sample holds a few counts of this clonotype. J is TRBJ2-2 and V is TRBV7-8; no clear D gene. Per germline, CDR1 SGHVS and CDR2 FQNEAQ. The CDR3 covers 13 residues. V lost 5 bases and J 7 bases, leaving 11 bases between the germline ends. CDR3 sequence reads: CASSTPGFGELFF. Here the CDR3 DNA reads TGTGCCAGCAGCACACCGGGTTTCGGGGAGCTGTTTTTT.

The chain joins TRBV29-1 to TRBJ2-4; TRBD2 matches at 8 bases. The germline V gene has CDR1 SQVTM and CDR2 ANQGSEA. This CDR3 contains 13 residues. J lost 8 bases, V lost 5 bases, and 8 bases had no gene match. The CDR3 spells CSVTGGEIDIQYF. CDR3 DNA: TGCAGCGTTACGGGGGGGGAGATCGACATTCAGTACTTC.

This chain joins TRBV24-1 and TRBJ2-2; D is perhaps TRBD2 (7 bases). Trimming removed 5 bases at V and 2 bases at J, with 11 bases between. The CDR3 has 15 amino acids. Germline values: CDR1 KGHDR, CDR2 SFDVKD. The CDR3 sequence is CATSGGGDNTGELFF. The CDR3, as DNA: TGTGCCACCAGTGGGGGGGGCGACAACACCGGGGAGCTGTTTTTT.

This chain joins TRBV7-2 and TRBJ2-5, with D tentatively TRBD2 (6 bases). V was cut by 5 bases and J by 1 base, with 8 bases left in between. The CDR3 covers 13 residues. Germline assignment: CDR1 SGHTA and CDR2 FQGNSA. The CDR3 region has the DNA TGTGCCAGCAGCGGTAGCGGCCAAGAGACCCAGTACTTC. This codes for CASSGSGQETQYF.

This rearrangement joins TRBV28 to TRBJ2-7; no clear D. The V end lost 2 bases, the J end lost 2 bases, and 10 bases lay between the germline ends. CDR1 and CDR2 (germline): MDHEN, SYDVKM. The CDR3 loop spans 14 amino acids. For the CDR3, the DNA is TGTGCCAGCAGTTTACATGTGGGGACCTACGAGCAGTACTTC. Protein sequence: CASSLHVGTYEQYF.

Details on this clonotype: This likely comes from a read error, as the CDR3 has no conserved phenylalanine or tryptophan at its end. This chain connects TRBV6-1 to TRBJ2-2; the match to TRBD1 covers 10 bases. The length of the CDR3 is 16 residues. V lost 8 bases, J lost 6 bases, and 12 bases stayed unmatched. Germline V gene data show CDR1 as MNHNS and CDR2 as SASEGT. The CDR3 DNA follows: TGTGCCAGCCTAGACCCGGACAGGGGGTATGCCGGGGAGCTGTTTTCT. Its protein is CASLDPDRGYAGELFS.